One sample yielded the 15 T cell receptor beta chains listed below, sequenced in a study of blood T cells in healthy people across ages. Using a J-beta primer mix together with a sample-barcoded 5' primer, a second PCR was run for 7 to 11 cycles. TCRdb reprocessed the 5' RACE reads with MiXCR, giving one entry per CDR3 protein. The sample holds around 650,000 distinct CDR3 sequences, approximately 30% seen once. The sample consisted of blood. All receptors derive from an elderly woman in good health.

This clonotype came up many times. The chain joins TRBV5-4 to TRBJ2-7; D unresolved. V lost 0 bases to trimming and J lost 3 bases, with 10 bases between them. CDR1 and CDR2 from the germline V gene are SGHNT and YYREEE (reference sequence). The CDR3 is 14 amino acids. The CDR3 protein is CASSLELHSYEQYF. In DNA form, the CDR3 reads TGTGCCAGCAGCTTGGAACTCCACAGCTACGAGCAGTACTTC.

At least ten counts were recorded for this clonotype. The V call is TRBV7-2, the J call TRBJ1-2, with D tentatively TRBD1 (6 bases). CDR3 length equals 15 residues. Trimming shortened V by 2 bases and J by 0 bases, and 10 bases separated the two germline ends. Germline V gene sequence: CDR1 SGHTA, CDR2 FQGNSA. The CDR3 DNA reads TGTGCCAGCAGCTTACAGGGGACGTCTAACTATGGCTACACCTTC. As protein: CASSLQGTSNYGYTF.

This clonotype was seen only a few times. The rearrangement joins TRBV29-1 to TRBJ2-5; a possible D gene is TRBD2 (6 bases). The CDR3 runs 14 residues. Trimming took off 3 bases at V and 0 bases at J, with 11 bases between the two ends. CDR1 is SQVTM and CDR2 is ANQGSEA in the germline V gene. The CDR3 here is CSVEGGVNQETQYF. The CDR3 region has the DNA TGCAGCGTTGAGGGCGGGGTGAACCAAGAGACCCAGTACTTC.

This clonotype was picked up many times. The chain carries TRBV5-5 and TRBJ1-6, with D perhaps matching TRBD1 (5 bases). The CDR3 loop spans 13 amino acids. V shed 5 bases and J shed 10 bases, with 13 bases lying between them. The germline V gene encodes CDR1 SGHKS and CDR2 YYEKEE (reference sequence). As DNA, the CDR3 is TGTGCCAGCAGGTTGACAGTCCGATCACCCCTCCACTTT. It is translated as CASRLTVRSPLHF.

On this clonotype: Just one base apart from a much larger clone, this may be a read error. This sequence joins TRBV5-1 and TRBJ2-7; 9 bases map to TRBD2. Germline CDR1 reads SGHRS; CDR2 reads YFSETQ. CDR3 size: 14 residues. For the CDR3, the DNA is TGCGTCAGCAGCTTGAGCGGGGGGCCCCACGAGCAGTACTTC. Its protein product is CVSSLSGGPHEQYF. Combining the CDR3 with reference TRBV5-1 and TRBJ2-7 gives the whole variable domain KAGVTQTPRYLIKTRGQQVTLSCSPISGHRSVSWYQQTPGQGLQFLFEYFSETQRNKGNFPGRFSGRQFSNSRSEMNVSTLELGDSALYLCVSSLSGGPHEQYFGPGTRLTVT.

The gene calls are TRBV6-1 and TRBJ2-7; TRBD2 is a possible D gene (6 bases). Germline CDR1 MNHNS, CDR2 SASEGT. This CDR3 comprises 16 residues. Between the trimmed V and J ends, which lost 7 bases and 1 base, there was a span of 20 bases. DNA of the CDR3: TGTGCCAGCACCGCAGCCTGGGGGAGGTCGTCCTACGAGCAGTACGTC. This encodes CASTAAWGRSSYEQYV.

As regards this clonotype: With a much larger clone just one base away, this may be a read error. The chain recombines TRBV5-4 with TRBJ2-7; no clear D. Germline V gene data show CDR1 as SGHNT and CDR2 as YYREEE (reference sequence). Between the trimmed V and J ends, which lost 1 base and 0 bases, there was a span of 11 bases. There are 15 residues in the CDR3. The chain's CDR3 is CASSLPASPSYEQYF. In DNA form, the CDR3 reads TGTGCCAGCAGCTTGCCGGCCTCTCCCTCCTACGAGCAGTACTTC. The complete variable domain, with remaining parts taken from reference TRBV5-4 and TRBJ2-7, reads ETGVTQSPTHLIKTRGQQVTLRCSSQSGHNTVSWYQQALGQGPQFIFQYYREEENGRGNFPPRFSGLQFPNYSSELNVNALELDDSALYLCASSLPASPSYEQYFGPGTRLTVT.

This clonotype turned up a few times. A much bigger clone sits one base away, suggesting this may be a read error. The rearrangement joins TRBV6-6 to TRBJ2-1; 12 positions agree with TRBD2. CDR3 size: 16 residues. The trim removed 6 bases at V and 13 bases at J, leaving 16 bases unmatched. From germline, CDR1 is MNHNY and CDR2 SVGAGI (reference sequence). The CDR3 coding sequence is TGTGCCAGCAGCATAATGACTAGCGGGGGCCTGGAGACCCAGTTCTTC. It translates to CASSIMTSGGLETQFF.

The chain carries TRBV28 and TRBJ2-7; possible D gene TRBD1, 5 bases. Germline V CDR1 and CDR2: MDHEN, SYDVKM. The V gene lost 4 bases and the J gene lost 1 base, with 14 bases spanning the gap. This CDR3 is built from 15 residues. As DNA, the CDR3 is TGTGCCAGCAGTTCGGACACCGCTGTTTCCTACGAGCAGTACTTC. This gives the protein CASSSDTAVSYEQYF.

This clonotype was seen only once. The rearrangement links TRBV7-9 to TRBJ2-1; D unclear. Trimming removed 3 bases from V and 9 bases from J, with 3 bases in between. Per germline, CDR1 SEHNR and CDR2 FQNEAQ (reference sequence). The CDR3 is 10 amino acids. The CDR3 DNA follows: TGTGCCAGCAGCTTTGGTGAGCAGTTCTTC. This encodes CASSFGEQFF.

There are a few counts of this clonotype. J is TRBJ2-1 and V is TRBV20-1; TRBD2 agrees at 8 bases. V lost 0 bases to trimming and J lost 6 bases; unmatched junction nucleotides: 16. This CDR3 is 18 amino acids long. Germline lookup yields CDR1 DFQATT and CDR2 SNEGSKA (reference sequence). Here the CDR3 DNA reads TGCAGTGCTAGAGATCAGAAGGCGGGGGGACGGGTGATCAATGAGCAGTTCTTC. Translation: CSARDQKAGGRVINEQFF.

V usage is TRBV2 and J usage is TRBJ2-7; D might be TRBD1 (6 bases). CDR1 and CDR2 from the germline V gene are SNHLY and FYNNEI. The CDR3 covers 15 residues. V was cut by 1 base and J by 2 bases, with 12 bases left in between. Here the CDR3 DNA reads TGTGCCAGCAGTGAAGGGCAAGGGGGAACCTACGAGCAGTACTTC. Translation: CASSEGQGGTYEQYF.

This clonotype turned up a few times. The CDR3 DNA reads as TGCAGTGCTTGGACAGGGCAGGGAGGCTATGGCTACACCTTC. It codes for CSAWTGQGGYGYTF. This chain links TRBV20-1 with TRBJ1-2, with 8 positions matching TRBD1. The CDR3 runs 14 residues. Trimming removed 5 bases from V and 4 bases from J; junction bases left unmatched: 9. Germline assignment: CDR1 DFQATT and CDR2 SNEGSKA (reference sequence).

This clonotype was seen at least ten times. V is TRBV5-6 and J is TRBJ2-3; 9 nucleotides match TRBD1. The V and J ends lost 4 bases and 0 bases, in that order; junction bases with no gene match: 6. This CDR3 is 16 amino acids long. Germline lookup yields CDR1 SGHDT and CDR2 YYEEEE. The CDR3 DNA reads as TGTGCCAGCAGCACCCAACAGGGGGCAAGCACAGATACGCAGTATTTT. This codes for CASSTQQGASTDTQYF.

The V gene is TRBV6-2 or TRBV6-3, the J gene TRBJ2-5, with D unclear. The end of the DNA aligns better with TRBJ2-7, so the J call may be wrong. The germline V gene has CDR1 MNHEY and CDR2 SVGEGT. CDR3 length: 14 amino acids. The DNA for the CDR3 is TGTGCCAGCAGTTCTGGCATCTGGCAGGACGAGCAGTACTTC. It codes for CASSSGIWQDEQYF.